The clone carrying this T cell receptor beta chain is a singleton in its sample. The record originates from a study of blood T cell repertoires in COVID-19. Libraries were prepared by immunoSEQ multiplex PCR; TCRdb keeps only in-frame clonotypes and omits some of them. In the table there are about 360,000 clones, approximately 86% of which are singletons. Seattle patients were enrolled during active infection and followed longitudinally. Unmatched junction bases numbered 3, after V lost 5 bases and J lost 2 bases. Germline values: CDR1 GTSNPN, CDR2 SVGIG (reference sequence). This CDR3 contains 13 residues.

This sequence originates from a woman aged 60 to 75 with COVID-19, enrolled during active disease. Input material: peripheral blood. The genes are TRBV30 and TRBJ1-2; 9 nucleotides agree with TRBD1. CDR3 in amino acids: CAWVGTGNYGYTF. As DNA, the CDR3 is TGTGCCTGGGTGGGGACAGGGAACTATGGCTACACCTTC. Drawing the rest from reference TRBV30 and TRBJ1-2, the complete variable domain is SQTIHQWPATLVQPVGSPLSLECTVEGTSNPNLYWYRQAAGRGLQLLFYSVGIGQISSEVPQNLSASRPQDRQFILSSKKLLLSDSGFYLCAWVGTGNYGYTFGSGTRLTVV.